What follows describes a single T cell receptor beta chain. Antigen specificity is unknown. A clone one base away is much larger, so this may be a read error. The Oncomine TCR Beta short-read assay was what sequenced the DNA obtained from cultured CD4+ T cells. A single record per CDR3 protein comes from TCRdb applying MiXCR to the PCR reads. The sample holds about 25,000 distinct CDR3 sequences; around 45% are singletons and the top ten take 5.5% to 7%. The data originate from a study of vaccination and CD4 T cells after COVID-19. Overall study: The convalescent population consisted of six males and four females, two of whom were of Hispanic ethnicity. Cultures acting as controls obtained a CEFX pool, an HIV-1 Nef pool, or no peptide. The peptides that stimulated the cells were overlapping spike peptides from SARS-CoV-2, HCoV-NL63, HCoV-OC43 and HCoV-229E. Findings of the study overall: From a median of roughly 21 to 38, SARS-CoV-2-reactive clonotypes increased, though not significantly.

Treatment here: roughly ten-day PBMC culture with coronavirus spike peptide pools or control peptides (ViraFEST assay). This receptor was taken from a human donor who had recovered from COVID-19. Sequences were obtained from CD4+ T cells from blood, cultured in vitro.

CDR3 sequence: CASRRSGGENIGELFF. The CDR3 DNA reads TGTGCCAGCAGGAGGAGCGGGGGGGAGAACATCGGGGAGCTGTTTTTT. V is TRBV2 and J is TRBJ2-2, with TRBD2 matching over 10 bases. Germline V lookup: CDR1 SNHLY, CDR2 FYNNEI. The CDR3 has 16 amino acids.